The sequence of this T cell receptor beta chain was determined in a study of OX40 agonist ivuxolimab in advanced cancers. Using immunoSEQ multiplex PCR, the repertoire was profiled, and TCRdb retains in-frame clones only, with some absent. The sample has around 50,000 clones; around 74% are singletons. Germline V gives CDR1 SGHTA, CDR2 FQGTGA. CDR3 length: 15 amino acids. Between the trimmed V and J ends, which lost 5 bases and 4 bases, there was a span of 15 bases. The sequences come from CD4+ or CD8+ T cells sorted from blood, collected in a trial of the OX40 agonist ivuxolimab. The clonotype was recovered from an adult with an advanced solid tumor such as melanoma, head and neck, liver or kidney cancer. This chain uses TRBV7-3 with TRBJ2-1, with D possibly matching TRBD2 (5 bases). The CDR3 sequence: CASSPHAGTYNEQFF. The CDR3 nucleotides read TGTGCCAGCAGCCCGCACGCGGGTACGTACAATGAGCAGTTCTTC.